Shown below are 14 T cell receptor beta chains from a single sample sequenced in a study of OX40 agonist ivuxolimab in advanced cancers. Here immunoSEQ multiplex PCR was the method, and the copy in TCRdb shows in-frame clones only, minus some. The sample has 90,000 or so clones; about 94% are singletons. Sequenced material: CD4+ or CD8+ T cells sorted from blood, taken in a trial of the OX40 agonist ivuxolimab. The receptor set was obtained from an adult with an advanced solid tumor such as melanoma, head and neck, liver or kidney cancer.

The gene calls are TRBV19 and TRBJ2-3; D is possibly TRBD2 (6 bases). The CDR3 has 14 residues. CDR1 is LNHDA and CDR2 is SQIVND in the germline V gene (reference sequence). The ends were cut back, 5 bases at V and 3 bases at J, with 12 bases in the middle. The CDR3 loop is CASSARLGTDTQYF. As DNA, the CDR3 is TGTGCCAGTAGTGCCCGACTAGGAACAGATACGCAGTATTTT.

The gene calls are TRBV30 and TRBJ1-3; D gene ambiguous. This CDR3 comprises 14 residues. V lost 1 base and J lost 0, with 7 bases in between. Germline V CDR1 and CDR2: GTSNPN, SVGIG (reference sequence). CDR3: CAWSGSYSGNTIYF. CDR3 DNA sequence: TGTGCCTGGAGTGGCTCGTACTCTGGAAACACCATATATTTT.

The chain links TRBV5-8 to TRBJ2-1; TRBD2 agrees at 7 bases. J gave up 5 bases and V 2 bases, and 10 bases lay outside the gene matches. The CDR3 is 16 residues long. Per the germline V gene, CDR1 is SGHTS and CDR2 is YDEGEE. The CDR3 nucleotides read TGTGCCAGCAGCTTATCTCCACTAGCGTACAACAATGAGCAGTTCTTC. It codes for CASSLSPLAYNNEQFF.

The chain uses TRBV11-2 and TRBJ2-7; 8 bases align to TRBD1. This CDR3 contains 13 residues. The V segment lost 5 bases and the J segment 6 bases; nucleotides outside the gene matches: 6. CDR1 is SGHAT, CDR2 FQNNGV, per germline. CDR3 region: CASSGDRFAEQYF. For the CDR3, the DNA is TGTGCCAGCAGCGGGGACAGGTTCGCCGAGCAGTACTTC.

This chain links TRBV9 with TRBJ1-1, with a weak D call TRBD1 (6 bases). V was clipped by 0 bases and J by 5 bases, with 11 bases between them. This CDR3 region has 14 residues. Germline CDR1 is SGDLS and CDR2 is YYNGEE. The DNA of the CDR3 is TGTGCCAGCAGCGTAGGTCAGGGGTCGACTGAAGCTTTCTTT. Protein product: CASSVGQGSTEAFF.

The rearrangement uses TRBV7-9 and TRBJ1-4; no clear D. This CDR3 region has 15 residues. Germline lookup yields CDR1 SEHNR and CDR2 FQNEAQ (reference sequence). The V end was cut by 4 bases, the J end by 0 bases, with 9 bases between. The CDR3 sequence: CASSWGSATNEKLFF. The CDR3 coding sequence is TGTGCCAGCAGCTGGGGATCAGCAACTAATGAAAAACTGTTTTTT. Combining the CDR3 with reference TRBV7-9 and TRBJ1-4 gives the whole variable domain DTGVSQNPRHKITKRGQNVTFRCDPISEHNRLYWYRQTLGQGPEFLTYFQNEAQLEKSRLLSDRFSAERPKGSFSTLEIQRTEQGDSAMYLCASSWGSATNEKLFFGSGTQLSVL.

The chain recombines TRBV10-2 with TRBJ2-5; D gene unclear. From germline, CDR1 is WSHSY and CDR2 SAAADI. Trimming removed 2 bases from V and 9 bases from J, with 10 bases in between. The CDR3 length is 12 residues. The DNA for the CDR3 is TGCGCCAGCAGTGAGGTCGAAGGGCCCCAGTACTTC. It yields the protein CASSEVEGPQYF.

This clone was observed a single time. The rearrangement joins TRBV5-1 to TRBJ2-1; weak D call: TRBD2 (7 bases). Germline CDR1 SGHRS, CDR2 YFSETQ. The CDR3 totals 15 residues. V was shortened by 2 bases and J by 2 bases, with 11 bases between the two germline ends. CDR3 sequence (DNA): TGCGCCAGCAGCTTAAACGGGGGGCCCTACAATGAGCAGTTCTTC. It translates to CASSLNGGPYNEQFF.

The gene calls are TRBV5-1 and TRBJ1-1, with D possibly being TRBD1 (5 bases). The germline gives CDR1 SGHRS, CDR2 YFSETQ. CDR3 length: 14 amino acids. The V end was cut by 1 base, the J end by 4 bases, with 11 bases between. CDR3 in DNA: TGCGCCAGCAGCTTGAATGCCGGGGGCACTGAAGCTTTCTTT. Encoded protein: CASSLNAGGTEAFF.

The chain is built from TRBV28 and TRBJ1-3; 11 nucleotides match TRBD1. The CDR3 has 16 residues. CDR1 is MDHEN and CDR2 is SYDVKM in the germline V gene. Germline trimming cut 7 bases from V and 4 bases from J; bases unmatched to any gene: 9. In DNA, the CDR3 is TGTGCCAGCAAATTAGGACAGGGGGCGCCGGGAAACACCATATATTTT. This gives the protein CASKLGQGAPGNTIYF. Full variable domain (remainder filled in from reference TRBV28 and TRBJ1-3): DVKVTQSSRYLVKRTGEKVFLECVQDMDHENMFWYRQDPGLGLRLIYFSYDVKMKEKGDIPEGYSVSREKKERFSLILESASTNQTSMYLCASKLGQGAPGNTIYFGEGSWLTVV.

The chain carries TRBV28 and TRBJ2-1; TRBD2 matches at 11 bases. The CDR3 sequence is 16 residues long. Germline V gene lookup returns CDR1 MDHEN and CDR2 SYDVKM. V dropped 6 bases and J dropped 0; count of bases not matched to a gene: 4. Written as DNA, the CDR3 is TGTGCCAGCAGCCTTACTAGCGGGAGCTCCTACAATGAGCAGTTCTTC. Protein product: CASSLTSGSSYNEQFF.

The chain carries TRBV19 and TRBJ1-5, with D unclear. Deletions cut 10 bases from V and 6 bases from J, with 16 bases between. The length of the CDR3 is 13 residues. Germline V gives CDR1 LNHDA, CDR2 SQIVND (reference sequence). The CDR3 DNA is TGTGCCAATGGGAGGGTAATCGGTCAGCCCCAGCATTTT. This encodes CANGRVIGQPQHF.

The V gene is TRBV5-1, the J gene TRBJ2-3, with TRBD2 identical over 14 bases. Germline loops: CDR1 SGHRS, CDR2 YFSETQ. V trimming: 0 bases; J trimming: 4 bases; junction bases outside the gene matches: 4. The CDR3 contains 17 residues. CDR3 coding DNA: TGCGCCAGCAGCTTGGGGGGACTAGCGGGAGCCGCAGATACGCAGTATTTT. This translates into CASSLGGLAGAADTQYF. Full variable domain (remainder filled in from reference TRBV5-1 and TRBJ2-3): KAGVTQTPRYLIKTRGQQVTLSCSPISGHRSVSWYQQTPGQGLQFLFEYFSETQRNKGNFPGRFSGRQFSNSRSEMNVSTLELGDSALYLCASSLGGLAGAADTQYFGPGTRLTVL.

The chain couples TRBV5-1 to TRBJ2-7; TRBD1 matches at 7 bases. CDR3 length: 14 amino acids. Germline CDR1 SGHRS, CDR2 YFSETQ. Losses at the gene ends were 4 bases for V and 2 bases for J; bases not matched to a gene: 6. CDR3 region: CASSLTGMPYEQYF. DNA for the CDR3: TGCGCCAGCAGCCTGACAGGGATGCCCTACGAGCAGTACTTC.